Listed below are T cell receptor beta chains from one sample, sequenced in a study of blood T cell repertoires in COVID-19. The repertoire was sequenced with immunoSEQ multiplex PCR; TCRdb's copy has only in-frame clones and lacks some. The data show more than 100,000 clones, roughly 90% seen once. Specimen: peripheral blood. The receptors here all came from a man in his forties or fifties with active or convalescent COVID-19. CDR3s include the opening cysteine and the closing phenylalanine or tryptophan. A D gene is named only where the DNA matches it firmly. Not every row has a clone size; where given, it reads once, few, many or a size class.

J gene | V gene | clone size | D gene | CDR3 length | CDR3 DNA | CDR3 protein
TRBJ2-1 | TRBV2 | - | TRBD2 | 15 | TGTGCCAGCAGATCCGGGACTAGCGGCTTTAATGAGCAGTTCTTC | CASRSGTSGFNEQFF
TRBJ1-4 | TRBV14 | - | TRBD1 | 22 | TGTGCCAGCAGCCACGTTTCCTGCAGGGGGGAGAGAGAACTTATTTCTAATGAAAAACTGTTTTTT | CASSHVSCRGERELISNEKLFF
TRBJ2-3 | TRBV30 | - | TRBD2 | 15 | TGTGCCTGGGAGCTAGCGGGAGGGCCGAAGGATACGCAGTATTTT | CAWELAGGPKDTQYF
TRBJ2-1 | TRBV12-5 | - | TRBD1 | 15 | TGTGCTAGTGGTTTAGTAGACAGGGGCTACAATGAGCAGTTCTTC | CASGLVDRGYNEQFF
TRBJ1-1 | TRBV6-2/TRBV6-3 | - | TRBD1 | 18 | TGTGCCAGCAGTTATTTGACCGGGACAGGGAACATGAACACTGAAGCTTTCTTT | CASSYLTGTGNMNTEAFF
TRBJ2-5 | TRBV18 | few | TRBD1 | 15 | TGTGCCAGCTCACCGCCTGGACAGGTCCAAGAGACCCAGTACTTC | CASSPPGQVQETQYF
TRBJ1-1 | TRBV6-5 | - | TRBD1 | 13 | TGTGCCAGCAGATCGACAGGGTACACTGAAGCTTTCTTT | CASRSTGYTEAFF
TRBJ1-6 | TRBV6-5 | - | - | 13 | TGTGCCAGCACAGGGGAGGGGAATTCACCCCTCCACTTT | CASTGEGNSPLHF
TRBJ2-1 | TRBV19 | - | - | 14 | TGTGCCAGTAGTAACCGGGAGAACTACAATGAGCAGTTCTTC | CASSNRENYNEQFF
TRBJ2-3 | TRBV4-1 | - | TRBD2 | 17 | TGCGCCAGCAGCCAAGTCCCTAGCGGGGGGGAGGGGGATACGCAGTATTTT | CASSQVPSGGEGDTQYF
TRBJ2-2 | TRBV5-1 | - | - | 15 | TGCGCCAGCGAGTCGGCGGGGCTGAACACCGGGGAGCTGTTTTTT | CASESAGLNTGELFF
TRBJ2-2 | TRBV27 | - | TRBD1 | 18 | TGTGCCAGCGCAACTCTGGGACAGTCTGGGTGGCTATACGGGGAGCTGTTTTTT | CASATLGQSGWLYGELFF
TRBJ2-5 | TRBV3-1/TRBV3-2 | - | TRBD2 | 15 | TGTGCCAGCAGCCCCACGAGCGGACTAGCGGAGACCCAGTACTTC | CASSPTSGLAETQYF
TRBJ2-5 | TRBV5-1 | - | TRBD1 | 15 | TGCGCCAGCAGCTCTCGAGACAGGGGGAGGCAGACCCAGTACTTC | CASSSRDRGRQTQYF
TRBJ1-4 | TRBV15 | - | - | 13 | TGTGCCACCAGCAGCAGGGGAAGTGAAAAACTGTTTTTT | CATSSRGSEKLFF
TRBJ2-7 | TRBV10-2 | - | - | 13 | TGCGCCAGCAGTGAATCCAGGTATTACGAGCAGTACTTC | CASSESRYYEQYF
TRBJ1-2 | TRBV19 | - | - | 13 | TGTGCCAGTAGGGAACAGCATCGGTATGGCTACACCTTC | CASREQHRYGYTF
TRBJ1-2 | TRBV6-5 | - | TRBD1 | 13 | TGTGCCAGCAGCTCCGGACAGGGCTATGGCTACACCTTC | CASSSGQGYGYTF
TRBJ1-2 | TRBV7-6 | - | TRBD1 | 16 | TGTGCCAGCAGCCCCCTTCGACAGGGATCGGTAAATGGCTACACCTTC | CASSPLRQGSVNGYTF
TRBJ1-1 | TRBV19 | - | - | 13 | TGTGCCAGTAGTACAGGGGTAGGCACTGAAGCTTTCTTT | CASSTGVGTEAFF
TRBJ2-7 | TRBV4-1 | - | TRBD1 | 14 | TGCGCCAGCAGCCTCGACAGGGGCAACTACGAGCAGTACTTC | CASSLDRGNYEQYF
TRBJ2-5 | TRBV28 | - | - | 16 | TGTGCCAGCAGCCTTATTCCGGGACAAGTAAGAGAGACCCAGTACTTC | CASSLIPGQVRETQYF
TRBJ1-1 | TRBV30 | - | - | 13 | TGTGCCTGGAGTGTAACAGTTGACACTGAAGCTTTCTTT | CAWSVTVDTEAFF
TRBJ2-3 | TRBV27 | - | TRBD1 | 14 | TGTGCCAGCAGTCCACAGGGGACCACAGATACGCAGTATTTT | CASSPQGTTDTQYF
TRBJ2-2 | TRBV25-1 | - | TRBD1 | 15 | TGTGCCAGCAGTGTTAGGGACAGGGAAACCGGGGAGCTGTTTTTT | CASSVRDRETGELFF
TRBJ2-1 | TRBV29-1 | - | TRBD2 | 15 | TGCAGCGTTAAGGTCTCTAGCGGGCCTTACAATGAGCAGTTCTTC | CSVKVSSGPYNEQFF
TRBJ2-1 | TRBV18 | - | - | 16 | TGTGCCAGCTCACCACCATACTCCGGGAGAATCAATGAGCAGTTCTTC | CASSPPYSGRINEQFF
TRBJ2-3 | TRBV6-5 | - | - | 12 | TGTGCCAGCGCCGAGCAAACAGATACGCAGTATTTT | CASAEQTDTQYF
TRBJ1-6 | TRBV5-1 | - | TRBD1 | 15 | TGCGCCAGCAGCTTGGGCGACAGGGCGGGTGGACCCCTCCACTTT | CASSLGDRAGGPLHF
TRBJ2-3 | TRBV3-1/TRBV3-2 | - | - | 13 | TGTGCCAGTGGGCTAGCGACCTCGGATACGCAGTATTTT | CASGLATSDTQYF
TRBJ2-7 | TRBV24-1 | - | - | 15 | TGTGCCACCAGTGATTTCGTCAGGGGAACCTACGAGCAGTACTTC | CATSDFVRGTYEQYF